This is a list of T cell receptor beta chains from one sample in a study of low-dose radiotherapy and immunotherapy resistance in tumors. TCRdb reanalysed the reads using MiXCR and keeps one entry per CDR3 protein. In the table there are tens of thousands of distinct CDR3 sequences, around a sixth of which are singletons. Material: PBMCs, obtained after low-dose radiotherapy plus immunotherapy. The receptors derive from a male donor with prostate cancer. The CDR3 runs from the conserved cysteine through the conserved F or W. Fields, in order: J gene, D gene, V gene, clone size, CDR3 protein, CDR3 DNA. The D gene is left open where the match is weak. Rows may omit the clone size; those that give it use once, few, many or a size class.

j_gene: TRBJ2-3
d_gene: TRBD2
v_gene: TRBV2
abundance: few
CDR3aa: CASSAILLAGSTDTQYF
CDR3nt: TGTGCCAGCAGCGCTATCCTACTAGCGGGAAGCACAGATACGCAGTATTTT

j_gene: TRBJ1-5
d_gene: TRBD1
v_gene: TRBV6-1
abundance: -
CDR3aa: CASSEMSRQGPWQPQHF
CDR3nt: TGTGCCAGCAGTGAAATGAGCAGACAGGGGCCTTGGCAGCCCCAGCATTTT

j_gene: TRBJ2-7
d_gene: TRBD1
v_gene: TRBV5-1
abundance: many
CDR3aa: CASSLGTGGIDEQYF
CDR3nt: TGCGCCAGCAGCTTGGGGACAGGGGGAATTGACGAGCAGTACTTC

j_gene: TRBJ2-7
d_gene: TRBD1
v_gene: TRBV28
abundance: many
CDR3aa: CASSLSQGWEQYF
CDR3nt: TGTGCCAGCAGCCTCTCACAGGGGTGGGAGCAGTACTTC

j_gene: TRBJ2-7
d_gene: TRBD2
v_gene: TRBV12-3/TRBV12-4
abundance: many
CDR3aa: CASSPTSGTYEQYF
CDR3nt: TGTGCCAGCAGTCCCACTAGCGGAACCTACGAGCAGTACTTC

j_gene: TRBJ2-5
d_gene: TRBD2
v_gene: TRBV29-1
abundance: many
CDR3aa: CSVEAGGAFGETQYF
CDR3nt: TGCAGCGTTGAGGCGGGGGGCGCATTTGGAGAGACCCAGTACTTC

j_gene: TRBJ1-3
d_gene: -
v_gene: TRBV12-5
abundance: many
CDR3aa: CASGLEGFSGNTIYF
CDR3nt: TGTGCTAGTGGTTTGGAAGGATTCTCTGGAAACACCATATATTTT

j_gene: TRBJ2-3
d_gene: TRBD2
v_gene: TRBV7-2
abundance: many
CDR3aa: CASSKIAGHTDTQYF
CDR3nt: TGTGCCAGCAGCAAGATAGCGGGACACACAGATACGCAGTATTTT

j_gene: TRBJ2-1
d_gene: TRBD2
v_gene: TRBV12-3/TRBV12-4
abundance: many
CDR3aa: CASSLAAGHRASGSDEQFF
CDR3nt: TGTGCCAGCAGCCTCGCCGCGGGACATCGGGCTAGCGGGAGCGATGAGCAGTTCTTC

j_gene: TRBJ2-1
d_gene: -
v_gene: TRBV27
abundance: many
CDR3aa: CASSSMGRDAYNEQFF
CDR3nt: TGTGCCAGCAGCTCCATGGGCAGAGATGCCTACAATGAGCAGTTCTTC

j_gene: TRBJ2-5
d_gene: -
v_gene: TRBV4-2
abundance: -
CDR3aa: CASSSKQAEKETQYF
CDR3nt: TGTGCCAGCAGCAGTAAACAAGCGGAAAAAGAGACCCAGTACTTC

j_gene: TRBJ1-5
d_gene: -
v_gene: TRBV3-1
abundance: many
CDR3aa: CASSQGQGNQPQHF
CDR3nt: TGTGCCAGCAGCCAAGGGCAGGGTAATCAGCCCCAGCATTTT

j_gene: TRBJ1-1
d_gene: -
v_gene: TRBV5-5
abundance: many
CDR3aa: CASSPGMNTEAFF
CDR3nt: TGTGCCAGCAGCCCCGGGATGAACACTGAAGCTTTCTTT

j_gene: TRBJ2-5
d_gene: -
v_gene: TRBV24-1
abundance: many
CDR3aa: CATSDLGTQYF
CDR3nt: TGTGCCACCAGTGATTTGGGGACCCAGTACTTC

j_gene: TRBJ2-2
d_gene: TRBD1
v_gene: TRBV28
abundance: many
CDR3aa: CASTYSGGAGELFF
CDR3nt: TGTGCCAGCACGTATTCAGGGGGCGCCGGGGAGCTGTTTTTT

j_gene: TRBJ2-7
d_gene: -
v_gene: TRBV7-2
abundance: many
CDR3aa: CASSLQSRGHEQYF
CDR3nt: TGTGCCAGCAGCTTACAATCCAGGGGCCACGAGCAGTACTTC

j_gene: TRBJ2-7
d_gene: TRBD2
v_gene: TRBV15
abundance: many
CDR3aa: CATSRTSGKVEQYF
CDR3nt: TGTGCCACCAGCAGGACTAGCGGGAAAGTCGAGCAGTACTTC

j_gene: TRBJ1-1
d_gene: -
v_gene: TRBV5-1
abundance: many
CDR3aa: CASSLGGGNTEAFF
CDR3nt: TGTGCCAGCAGCTTAGGAGGAGGGAACACTGAAGCTTTCTTT

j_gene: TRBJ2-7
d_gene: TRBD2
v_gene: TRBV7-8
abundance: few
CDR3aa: CASSPLAAPYEQYF
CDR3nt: TGTGCCAGCAGCCCGCTAGCGGCCCCCTACGAGCAGTACTTC

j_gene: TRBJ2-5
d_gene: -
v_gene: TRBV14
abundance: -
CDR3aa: CASSLWNRQIQETQYF
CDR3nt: TGTGCCAGCAGTTTATGGAATCGACAGATCCAAGAGACCCAGTACTTC

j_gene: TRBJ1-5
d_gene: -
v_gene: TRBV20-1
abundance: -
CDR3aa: CSARREGQPQHF
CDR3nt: TGCAGTGCTAGGAGGGAGGGCCAGCCCCAGCATTTT

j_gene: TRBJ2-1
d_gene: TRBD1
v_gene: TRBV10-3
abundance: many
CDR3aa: CAINQGAQNEQFF
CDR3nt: TGTGCCATCAATCAGGGGGCGCAGAATGAGCAGTTCTTC

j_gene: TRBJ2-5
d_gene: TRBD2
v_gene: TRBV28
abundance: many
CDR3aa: CASSLLPGTSGRATETQYF
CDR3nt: TGTGCCAGCAGTTTATTGCCCGGGACTAGCGGGAGGGCCACAGAGACCCAGTACTTC

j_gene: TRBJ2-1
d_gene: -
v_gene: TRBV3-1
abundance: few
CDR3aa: CASSTLPGRSYNEQFF
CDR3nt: TGTGCCAGCAGCACCCTCCCGGGACGGTCCTACAATGAGCAGTTCTTC

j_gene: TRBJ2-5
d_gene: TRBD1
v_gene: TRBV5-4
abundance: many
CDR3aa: CASSNRTGQETQYF
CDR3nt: TGTGCCAGCAGTAACCGGACAGGCCAAGAGACCCAGTACTTC

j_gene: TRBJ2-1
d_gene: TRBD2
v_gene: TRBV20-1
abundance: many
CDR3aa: CSALPRAGGRFNEQFF
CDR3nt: TGCAGTGCCCTACCCCGAGCGGGAGGCCGGTTCAATGAGCAGTTCTTC

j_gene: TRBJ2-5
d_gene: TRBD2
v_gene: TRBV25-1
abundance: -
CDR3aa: CASSGTSRETQYF
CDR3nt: TGTGCCAGCAGTGGGACTAGCCGAGAGACCCAGTACTTC

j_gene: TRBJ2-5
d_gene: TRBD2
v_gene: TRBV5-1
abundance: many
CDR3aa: CASSLRTSGQETQYF
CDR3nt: TGCGCCAGCAGCCTGCGGACTAGCGGCCAAGAGACCCAGTACTTC

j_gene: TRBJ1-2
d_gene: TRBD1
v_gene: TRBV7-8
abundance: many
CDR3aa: CASSPGQGASYGYTF
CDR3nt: TGTGCCAGCAGCCCGGGACAGGGGGCGAGCTATGGCTACACCTTC

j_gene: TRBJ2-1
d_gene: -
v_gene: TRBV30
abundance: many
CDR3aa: CASGINREAYNEQFF
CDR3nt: TGTGCCTCGGGGATAAACAGGGAAGCCTACAATGAGCAGTTCTTC

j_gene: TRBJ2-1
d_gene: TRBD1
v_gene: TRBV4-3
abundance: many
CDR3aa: CASSQGQGAWEQFF
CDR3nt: TGCGCCAGCAGCCAGGGACAGGGGGCCTGGGAGCAGTTCTTC

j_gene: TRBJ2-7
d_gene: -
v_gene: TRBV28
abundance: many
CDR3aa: CASSLSLLGRNYEQYF
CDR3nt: TGTGCCAGCAGTTTATCTCTACTAGGACGCAACTACGAGCAGTACTTC